This TCR beta chain was captured by sequencing in a study of blood T cell repertoires in COVID-19. Original processing methods: It was from reference gene primer amplification that nucleated cell counts were estimated. TCRdb keeps only in-frame clones here, not all; method: immunoSEQ multiplex PCR. That table is the source of V, J and clone size, and D and trimming were worked out from the DNA. The table shows some 54,000 clones, with approximately 85% occurring only once. Per germline, CDR1 MNHNY and CDR2 SVGAGI (reference sequence). V lost 5 bases and J 3 bases, leaving 10 bases between the germline ends. The CDR3 spans 14 residues.

The clonotype was recovered from a woman of 80 years or more with COVID-19, enrolled during active disease. The V call is TRBV6-6, the J call TRBJ1-4; no firm D call. Material for sequencing was peripheral blood. This chain's CDR3 is CASSSRVANEKLFF. Here the CDR3 DNA reads TGTGCCAGCAGTAGTCGGGTGGCTAATGAAAAACTGTTTTTT.